Listed below are T cell receptor beta chains from one sample, sequenced in a study of cytomegalovirus exposure and HLA in healthy donors. Sequencing was performed with immunoSEQ multiplex PCR; in TCRdb, only in-frame clones are kept and a portion is missing. The specimen's table records roughly 120,000 clones. The material sequenced was PBMCs. These receptors were obtained from a man aged 18 to 29 in good health and CMV-seronegative. CDR3s include the opening cysteine and the closing phenylalanine or tryptophan. Fields, in order: D gene, J gene, V gene, CDR3 DNA, CDR3 protein. A D gene is named only where the DNA matches it firmly.

.,TRBJ2-7,TRBV6-6,TGTGCCAGCAGTGTTACTCTGTACGAGCAGTACTTC,CASSVTLYEQYF
.,TRBJ1-1,TRBV18,TGTGCCAGCTCCCTCTCGGGGGGGAACACTGAAGCTTTCTTT,CASSLSGGNTEAFF
.,TRBJ1-5,TRBV19,TGTGCCAGTAGCACCATCTCGACAGCTTTTTATAGCAATCAGCCCCAGCATTTT,CASSTISTAFYSNQPQHF
.,TRBJ1-4,TRBV29-1,TGCAGCGTGAGGGTGGGTGGGGAAAAACTGTTTTTT,CSVRVGGEKLFF
TRBD1,TRBJ1-5,TRBV19,TGTGCCAGTAGTGCCACCACAGGGGTAGGTCAGCCCCAGCATTTT,CASSATTGVGQPQHF
.,TRBJ1-5,TRBV6-5,TGTGCCAGCAGTTACTCGGCAGGCATTCAGCCCCAGCATTTT,CASSYSAGIQPQHF
TRBD2,TRBJ2-1,TRBV6-1,TGTGCCAGCAACCCCGAAGGGGCTAGCGGGAGGGCCCCGCTCTTC,CASNPEGASGRAPLF
TRBD1,TRBJ2-7,TRBV27,TGTGCCAGCAGTTTGGCCAGGGGGAAAAACGACGAGCAGTACTTC,CASSLARGKNDEQYF
.,TRBJ1-1,TRBV27,TGTGCCAGCAGTCGAGGGGGGAACACTGAAGCTTTCTTT,CASSRGGNTEAFF
TRBD1,TRBJ2-7,TRBV7-9,TGTGCCAGCAGCTTAGAGGGGACAGGTTATCCCTACGAGCAGTACTTC,CASSLEGTGYPYEQYF
.,TRBJ2-6,TRBV5-1,TGCGCCAGCAGCATCGCTGGGGCCAACGTCCTGACTTTC,CASSIAGANVLTF
.,TRBJ2-6,TRBV19,TGTGCCAGTAGTAATCTACAGGGTCAGGGGGCCAACGTCCTGACTTTC,CASSNLQGQGANVLTF
.,TRBJ1-4,TRBV2,TGTGCCAGCAGTGAATCGGGGGGACGGTATGAAAAACTGTTTTTT,CASSESGGRYEKLFF
TRBD1,TRBJ1-6,TRBV27,TGTGCCAGCAACCCAGGACAGGGACGAAACCACGGTGATTCACCCCTCCACTTT,CASNPGQGRNHGDSPLHF
TRBD2,TRBJ2-5,TRBV7-8,TGTGCCAGCAGCGCGGAGCGGGGGGAGACCCAGTACTTC,CASSAERGETQYF
TRBD1,TRBJ2-2,TRBV7-6,TGTGCCAGCAGCTTAGTGTCGGGACAGGGCACCGGGGAGCTGTTTTTT,CASSLVSGQGTGELFF
.,TRBJ1-2,TRBV19,TGTGCCAGTAGTATAGGGGAGCCCTATGGCTACACCTTC,CASSIGEPYGYTF
.,TRBJ2-1,TRBV10-2,TGCGCCAGCAGTGAGGGTATCGGTAATGAGCAGTTCTTC,CASSEGIGNEQFF
.,TRBJ1-1,TRBV19,TGTGCCAGTAGTATAAAAGGGGTTCCTGAAGCTTTCTTT,CASSIKGVPEAFF
.,TRBJ1-6,TRBV27,TGTGCCAGCAGTTTATTTTCCGGGGAGGATTCACCCCTCCACTTT,CASSLFSGEDSPLHF
.,TRBJ1-5,TRBV6-4,TGTGCCAGCAGTGACTCGGGGGGGGGAGGGAGTCAGCCCCAGCATTTT,CASSDSGGGGSQPQHF
TRBD1,TRBJ1-5,TRBV6-1,TGTGCCAGCAGTGAATACAGGACAGGGAGGGCTCTAAATCAGCCCCAGCATTTT,CASSEYRTGRALNQPQHF
.,TRBJ1-1,TRBV15,TGTGCCACCAGCAGAGATGTTAGGGGAAACACTGAAGCTTTCTTT,CATSRDVRGNTEAFF
TRBD1,TRBJ2-7,TRBV29-1,TGCAGCGTTGAGGACAGGGCCTACGAGCAGTACTTC,CSVEDRAYEQYF
TRBD1,TRBJ1-1,TRBV6-1,TGTGCCAGCAGTGAAACAGGGGGGGGGAAGAACACTGAAGCTTTCTTT,CASSETGGGKNTEAFF
.,TRBJ2-3,TRBV6-6,TGTGCCACCCAACCGGAGCTGCCCCCCACAGATACGCAGTATTTT,CATQPELPPTDTQYF
.,TRBJ2-7,TRBV11-2,TGTGCCAGCAGCTCACTCAGGGCCCGGGAGCAGTACTTC,CASSSLRAREQYF
TRBD1,TRBJ1-2,TRBV6-5,TGTGCCAGCAGTCGACAGGGGAGGGATGGCTACACCTTC,CASSRQGRDGYTF
.,TRBJ2-2,TRBV15,TGTGCCACCAGCCCTAACTTGGACACGAACACCGGGGAGCTGTTTTTT,CATSPNLDTNTGELFF
.,TRBJ2-1,TRBV7-9,TGTGCCAGCAGCTTAAGGGGGAATGAGCAGTTCTTC,CASSLRGNEQFF
TRBD1,TRBJ1-5,TRBV27,TGTGCCAGCAGTTCGACAGGGTGGAGTCAGCCCCAGCATTTT,CASSSTGWSQPQHF
.,TRBJ2-3,TRBV11-2,TGTGCCAGCAGCTTAGACGTAATCCTTCGTCTACAGTATTTT,CASSLDVILRLQYF
TRBD2,TRBJ2-7,TRBV5-1,TGCGCCAGCAGCTTAACTAGCGGATTCTACGAGCAGTACTTC,CASSLTSGFYEQYF
TRBD2,TRBJ2-1,TRBV19,TGTGCCAGTAGTCCCCGGCCGGCGGGAGTGGCTAGGGATGAGCAGTTCTTC,CASSPRPAGVARDEQFF
TRBD1,TRBJ1-4,TRBV27,TGTGCCAGCTCCACAGGGGGCGGGACTAATGAAAAACTGTTTTTT,CASSTGGGTNEKLFF
.,TRBJ2-5,TRBV7-8,TGTGCCAGCAGCCCTCAGGGGTTGACGGAGACCCAGTACTTC,CASSPQGLTETQYF
.,TRBJ1-3,TRBV6-5,TGTGCCAGCAGTTACGAGACAGGCATCTCTGGAAACACCATATATTTT,CASSYETGISGNTIYF
.,TRBJ2-4,TRBV5-1,TGCGCCAGCAGCGCTGAGGCCCTAGCCAAAAACATTCAGTACTTC,CASSAEALAKNIQYF
TRBD1,TRBJ2-7,TRBV6-6,TGTGCCAGCAGTTCTAGGGGGCTATACGAGCAGTACTTC,CASSSRGLYEQYF
.,TRBJ1-3,TRBV6-6,TGTGCCAGCACCCTATTTGCTGGAAACACCATATATTTT,CASTLFAGNTIYF
TRBD1,TRBJ2-3,TRBV9,TGTGCCAGCAGCGTTTTCGACAGGGCACCCACAGATACGCAGTATTTT,CASSVFDRAPTDTQYF
.,TRBJ1-3,TRBV7-8,TGTGCCAGCAGCTTAAGTCTTTCGGGGAGCTCTGGAAACACCATATATTTT,CASSLSLSGSSGNTIYF
TRBD1,TRBJ1-5,TRBV6-6,TGTGCCAGCAGCTGGACAGGGAAGGATCAGCCCCAGCATTTT,CASSWTGKDQPQHF
.,TRBJ1-1,TRBV20-1,TGCAGTGCGAGAGGGCTCACTGAAGCTTTCTTT,CSARGLTEAFF
.,TRBJ1-2,TRBV5-1,TGCGCCAGCAGCTTTTTGGGGGGAGCTACCTATGGCTACACCTTC,CASSFLGGATYGYTF
.,TRBJ1-2,TRBV4-1,TGCGCCAGCAGCCAACCCTTGGGACATAACTATGGCTACACCTTC,CASSQPLGHNYGYTF
.,TRBJ2-7,TRBV7-9,TGTGCCAGCAGCTTAGCCAGGGTATCAGTCTACGAGCAGTACTTC,CASSLARVSVYEQYF
.,TRBJ1-5,TRBV30,TGTGCCTGGAGTACTGGGACACCTAATCAGCCCCAGCATTTT,CAWSTGTPNQPQHF
.,TRBJ1-1,TRBV7-2,TGTGCCAGCAGCTTCAGGGCCCAGGGCACTGAAGCTTTCTTT,CASSFRAQGTEAFF